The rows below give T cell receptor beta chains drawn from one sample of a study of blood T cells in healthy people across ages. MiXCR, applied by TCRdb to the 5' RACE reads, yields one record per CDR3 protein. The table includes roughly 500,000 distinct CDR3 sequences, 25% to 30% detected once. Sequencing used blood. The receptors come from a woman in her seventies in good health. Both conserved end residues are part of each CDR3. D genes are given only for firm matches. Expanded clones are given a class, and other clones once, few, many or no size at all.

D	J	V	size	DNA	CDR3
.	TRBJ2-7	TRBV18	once	TGTGCCAGCTCACCTGGGGGAAACACTGCCTACGAGCAGTACTTC	CASSPGGNTAYEQYF
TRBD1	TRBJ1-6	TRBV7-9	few	TGTGCCAGCAGCTCCCTTTTCACAGGGGGGAATTCACCCCTCCACTTT	CASSSLFTGGNSPLHF
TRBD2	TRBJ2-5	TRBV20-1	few	TGCAGTGCCAAAATAGAAGCGGGGGGCAGGGGCGCCCAGTACTTC	CSAKIEAGGRGAQYF
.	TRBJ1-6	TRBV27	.	TGTGCCAGCAGCCGAAGGAGCTCCTATAATTCACCCCTCCACTTT	CASSRRSSYNSPLHF
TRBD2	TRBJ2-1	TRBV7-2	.	TGTGCCAGCAGCCGGTCCGGGACTAGCGAGAGTGAGCAGTTCTTC	CASSRSGTSESEQFF
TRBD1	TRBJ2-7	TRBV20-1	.	TGCAGTGCTAGGCGGGACAGGGGGCTTGAGCAGTACTTC	CSARRDRGLEQYF
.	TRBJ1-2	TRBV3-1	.	TGTGCCAGCAGCCAAGGAACGGGGGAGCGGGGCTACACCTTC	CASSQGTGERGYTF
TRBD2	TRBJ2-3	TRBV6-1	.	TGTGCCAGCAGACGACCTAGTACTAGCGGGGGATATAGCACAGATACGCAGTATTTT	CASRRPSTSGGYSTDTQYF
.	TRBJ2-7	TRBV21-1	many	TGTGCCAGCAGCAAAGCCCAGAGACGAGGGGAGTACTTC	CASSKAQRRGEYF
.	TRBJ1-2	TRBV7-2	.	TGTGCCAGCAGCGCGGATCCTAACTATGGCTACACCTTC	CASSADPNYGYTF
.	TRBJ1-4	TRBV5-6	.	TGTGCCAGCAGCTTCCGCGCAGGGGATAATGAAAAACTGCTTTTT	CASSFRAGDNEKLLF